One sample yielded the 16 T cell receptor beta chains listed below, sequenced in a study of memory B cells and T cells in multiple sclerosis. The data were produced by immunoSEQ multiplex PCR, yet TCRdb's version contains in-frame clones alone and is incomplete. The sample includes some 11,000 clones, approximately 84% of them seen just once. The antigens of these receptors remain unknown. Stimulus-free culture yielded autoproliferating CFSE-dim and non-proliferating CFSE-high T cells, each sequenced separately. Pooled replicate wells came from approximately 5x10^7 CFSE-labeled PBMCs cultured less than nine days without stimulus. Sequenced: PBMCs from blood kept in culture. The receptors here all came from a human donor with multiple sclerosis.

The chain employs TRBV30 and TRBJ2-5, with D possibly matching TRBD2 (5 bases). CDR1 and CDR2 (germline): GTSNPN, SVGIG (reference sequence). The CDR3 spans 15 residues. V was shortened by 4 bases and J by 1 base, with 16 bases between the two germline ends. The CDR3 nucleotides read TGTGCCTGGAACACCGGGGAATCGTCCCAAGAGACCCAGTACTTC. Amino acids: CAWNTGESSQETQYF.

This chain joins TRBV23-1 and TRBJ2-3, with unresolved D. TRBV23-1 is flagged as an ORF with uncertain function. V gave up 4 bases and J gave up 0 bases, with 8 bases separating them. The CDR3 contains 14 residues. CDR3: CASSRPTSTDTQYF. For the CDR3, the DNA is TGCGCCAGCAGTCGCCCAACTAGCACAGATACGCAGTATTTT.

This sequence joins TRBV9 and TRBJ2-7; 9 nucleotides agree with TRBD1. V lost 2 bases to trimming and J lost 2 bases; unmatched junction nucleotides: 5. This CDR3 has 15 residues. Per germline, CDR1 SGDLS and CDR2 YYNGEE. The CDR3 reads CASSVAGQGTYEQYF. The CDR3 DNA reads as TGTGCCAGCAGCGTGGCCGGACAGGGGACCTACGAGCAGTACTTC.

The V call is TRBV7-2, the J call TRBJ1-1, with D hard to call. The V gene lost 7 bases and the J gene lost 5 bases, with 14 bases spanning the gap. This CDR3 is 13 amino acids long. Germline values: CDR1 SGHTA, CDR2 FQGNSA. The CDR3 region has the DNA TGTGCCAGCAAACCTCGACCCGGTACTGAAGCTTTCTTT. This gives the protein CASKPRPGTEAFF. The full variable domain, its missing parts supplied by reference TRBV7-2 and TRBJ1-1, is GAGVSQSPSNKVTEKGKDVELRCDPISGHTALYWYRQSLGQGLEFLIYFQGNSAPDKSGLPSDRFSAERTGGSVSTLTIQRTQQEDSAVYLCASKPRPGTEAFFGQGTRLTVV.

The chain recombines TRBV25-1 with TRBJ2-3; 9 bases are a match to TRBD1. This CDR3 has 13 residues. J gave up 7 bases and V 6 bases, and 5 bases lay outside the gene matches. CDR1 is MGHDK, CDR2 SYGVNS, per germline. The chain's CDR3 is CASRQGAVNTQYF. DNA of the CDR3: TGTGCCAGCAGACAGGGGGCGGTAAATACGCAGTATTTT.

The V call is TRBV20-1, the J call TRBJ2-3; possible D gene TRBD1, 6 bases. Germline V gives CDR1 DFQATT, CDR2 SNEGSKA (reference sequence). CDR3 length: 11 residues. V shed 4 bases and J shed 11 bases, with 13 bases lying between them. Here the CDR3 DNA reads TGCAGTGCTACCAGGACAGAAAAGCAGTATTTT. Its translation is CSATRTEKQYF.

The genes are TRBV28 and TRBJ1-1; 7 nucleotides line up with TRBD1. The V segment lost 5 bases and the J segment 3 bases; nucleotides outside the gene matches: 6. The CDR3 sequence is 14 residues long. Germline lookup yields CDR1 MDHEN and CDR2 SYDVKM. The CDR3: CASSPSGGDTEAFF. CDR3 nucleotide sequence: TGTGCCAGCAGTCCGTCAGGGGGGGACACTGAAGCTTTCTTT.

Here the CDR3 DNA reads TGTGCCTACCAGACTAGCGGGAGTATTAATGAGCAGTTCTTC. The encoded protein is CAYQTSGSINEQFF. The chain recombines TRBV30 with TRBJ2-1; 12 bases line up with TRBD2. The V gene end was trimmed by 7 bases and the J gene end by 7 bases; junction bases not matched to a gene: 8. Per the germline V gene, CDR1 is GTSNPN and CDR2 is SVGIG (reference sequence). The CDR3 runs 14 residues. Together with reference TRBV30 and TRBJ2-1, the CDR3 gives the full variable domain: SQTIHQWPATLVQPVGSPLSLECTVEGTSNPNLYWYRQAAGRGLQLLFYSVGIGQISSEVPQNLSASRPQDRQFILSSKKLLLSDSGFYLCAYQTSGSINEQFFGPGTRLTVL.

This clone has just one count. V and J are TRBV7-9 and TRBJ2-2, with 7 bases aligning to TRBD1. CDR3 length: 15 residues. The V gene end was trimmed by 5 bases and the J gene end by 1 base; junction bases not matched to a gene: 4. Germline V gene sequence: CDR1 SEHNR, CDR2 FQNEAQ (reference sequence). The CDR3 is CASSPWTGNTGELFF. CDR3 nucleotide sequence: TGTGCCAGCAGCCCTTGGACAGGGAACACCGGGGAGCTGTTTTTT.

This chain joins TRBV5-4 and TRBJ2-3; 11 bases line up with TRBD2. Germline CDR1 and CDR2: SGHNT and YYREEE (reference sequence). The junction had 2 bases not matched to a gene; V was cut back by 4 bases and J by 1 base. The CDR3 is made up of 15 amino acids. The CDR3 reads CASSGLAGGTDTQYF. CDR3 in DNA: TGTGCCAGCAGCGGACTAGCGGGTGGCACAGATACGCAGTATTTT.

The V call is TRBV6-4, the J call TRBJ1-5; a weak D match, TRBD1 (5 bases). The CDR3 spans 13 residues. Trimming took 6 bases from V and 4 from J, leaving 10 bases between them. The V gene's germline CDR1 is MRHNA and CDR2 SNTAGT. CDR3 in DNA: TGTGCCAGCAGCGCGGGACCGAATCAGCCCCAGCATTTT. This sequence encodes CASSAGPNQPQHF.

This chain links TRBV7-9 with TRBJ2-1; 11 bases agree with TRBD2. Germline CDR1 is SEHNR and CDR2 is FQNEAQ (reference sequence). V was clipped by 3 bases and J by 4 bases; unmatched bases: 14. This CDR3 contains 19 residues. The DNA for the CDR3 is TGTGCCAGCAGCTTGTACTCGGGACTAGCGGCAGATCTGTACAATGAGCAGTTCTTC. It translates to CASSLYSGLAADLYNEQFF.

This clone turned up a few times. The chain is built from TRBV28 and TRBJ2-1; unclear D gene. The CDR3 has 15 amino acids. Germline V gene lookup returns CDR1 MDHEN and CDR2 SYDVKM. The V and J ends lost 2 bases and 7 bases respectively, with 15 bases between them. CDR3: CASSLKGRFKNEQFF. DNA of the CDR3: TGTGCCAGCAGTTTAAAGGGCAGGTTTAAAAATGAGCAGTTCTTC.

CDR3 nucleotides: TGTGCCAGCAGTGTAACGTTGAACACTGAAGCTTTCTTT. Residues: CASSVTLNTEAFF. The rearrangement uses TRBV2 and TRBJ1-1, with unresolved D. Trimming left V 4 bases short and J 0 bases short, with 6 bases between. Germline V gene data show CDR1 as SNHLY and CDR2 as FYNNEI. The CDR3 is 13 residues long.

J is TRBJ1-1 and V is TRBV9; unclear D gene. Trimming pared 4 bases from V and 0 bases from J, leaving 4 bases between. The CDR3 is made up of 12 amino acids. Germline values: CDR1 SGDLS, CDR2 YYNGEE. CDR3 in amino acids: CASSLLNTEAFF. The CDR3 bases are TGTGCCAGCAGCCTATTGAACACTGAAGCTTTCTTT. The whole variable domain, remainder taken from reference TRBV9 and TRBJ1-1, is DSGVTQTPKHLITATGQRVTLRCSPRSGDLSVYWYQQSLDQGLQFLIQYYNGEERAKGNILERFSAQQFPDLHSELNLSSLELGDSALYFCASSLLNTEAFFGQGTRLTVV.

CDR3 protein: CASSRQTGTVVEAFF. The DNA of the CDR3 is TGTGCCAGCTCACGGCAAACCGGGACAGTCGTGGAAGCTTTCTTT. The rearrangement links TRBV18 to TRBJ1-1, with 7 bases matching TRBD1. Germline CDR1 and CDR2: KGHSH and LQKENI. The CDR3 has 15 residues. Losses at the gene ends were 4 bases for V and 8 bases for J; bases not matched to a gene: 13.